The next 11 T cell receptor beta chains were all read from a single sample in a study of blood T cell repertoires in COVID-19. Produced via immunoSEQ multiplex PCR; TCRdb's table is partial and in-frame only. Of around 78,000 clones listed, roughly 80% are singletons. Sequencing used peripheral blood. The source is a human donor in a cohort sampled during active COVID-19.

This clone has a single count. The chain links TRBV15 to TRBJ1-4, with 7 positions matching TRBD1. Per germline, CDR1 LNHNV and CDR2 YYDKDF (reference sequence). This CDR3 has 14 amino acids. The V segment lost 2 bases and the J segment 8 bases; nucleotides outside the gene matches: 5. The CDR3 spells CATSRTGDGEKLFF. The CDR3 DNA sequence: TGTGCCACCAGCAGAACAGGGGACGGCGAAAAACTGTTTTTT.

This clone turned up a few times. The chain couples TRBV12-3 or TRBV12-4 to TRBJ2-5; 14 bases are a match to TRBD2. This CDR3 comprises 12 residues. J lost 11 bases, V lost 5 bases, and 1 base had no gene match. The CDR3 spells CASSRTSGGQYF. In nucleotides, the CDR3 is TGTGCCAGCAGTCGGACTAGCGGGGGGCAGTACTTC.

V gene TRBV6-2 or TRBV6-3 combines with J gene TRBJ1-4; D gene unclear. Germline V gene data show CDR1 as MNHEY and CDR2 as SVGEGT. V was trimmed by 0 bases and J by 0 bases, leaving 11 bases between them. This CDR3 comprises 17 residues. The CDR3 nucleotides read TGTGCCAGCAGTTACTCTGGGAGCCATGCAACTAATGAAAAACTGTTTTTT. Its protein product is CASSYSGSHATNEKLFF.

In nucleotides, the CDR3 is TGCGCCAGCAGCCAAGATTTCCGCAGGGTTACCAATCAGCCCCAGCATTTT. As protein: CASSQDFRRVTNQPQHF. The rearrangement uses TRBV4-1 and TRBJ1-5; D is possibly TRBD1 (5 bases). V was pared by 0 bases and J by 3 bases, with 15 bases between. CDR1 MGHRA and CDR2 YSYEKL come from the germline V gene. The CDR3 totals 17 residues.

The chain has TRBV30 and TRBJ1-2; the D gene is possibly TRBD1 (6 bases). The CDR3 contains 11 residues. Trimming pared 1 base from V and 12 bases from J, leaving 12 bases between. CDR1 is GTSNPN and CDR2 is SVGIG in the germline V gene (reference sequence). Written as DNA, the CDR3 is TGTGCCTGGAGTGGGGGGGGCTCAAACACCTTC. Protein product: CAWSGGGSNTF.

The chain carries TRBV19 and TRBJ1-2, with a possible D match to TRBD1 (5 bases). V was trimmed by 7 bases and J by 3 bases, leaving 36 bases between them. The CDR3 has 21 amino acids. The germline gives CDR1 LNHDA, CDR2 SQIVND (reference sequence). CDR3 nucleotides: TGTGCCAGTATGTGGGGGGTCGAGGTTTTAGGCGAGGGATCCTACGACTATGGCTACACCTTC. This gives the protein CASMWGVEVLGEGSYDYGYTF.

The genes are TRBV27 and TRBJ1-1; weak D call: TRBD1 (5 bases). The CDR3 spans 13 residues. The germline V and J ends were trimmed by 7 bases and 0 bases, with 9 bases remaining between them. Germline V lookup: CDR1 MNHEY, CDR2 SMNVEV (reference sequence). This CDR3 is CASTGGLNTEAFF. CDR3 sequence (DNA): TGTGCCAGCACCGGGGGACTGAACACTGAAGCTTTCTTT.

This clone has only a few counts. Here the CDR3 reads CATSRTGLKNEKLFF. CDR3 in DNA: TGTGCCACCAGCAGGACAGGACTTAAAAATGAAAAACTGTTTTTT. V gene TRBV24-1 combines with J gene TRBJ1-4; 7 bases agree with TRBD1. The V gene end was trimmed by 7 bases and the J gene end by 5 bases; junction bases not matched to a gene: 9. CDR1 and CDR2 (germline): KGHDR, SFDVKD. The CDR3 length is 15 residues.

The V gene is TRBV20-1, the J gene TRBJ2-7; no clear D gene. Trimming pared 3 bases from V and 6 bases from J, leaving 18 bases between. Germline V lookup: CDR1 DFQATT, CDR2 SNEGSKA (reference sequence). The CDR3 length is 14 residues. CDR3 DNA: TGCAGTGCTAGTGGAAGCGCTGGTCTCCTCGAGCAGTACTTC. Residues: CSASGSAGLLEQYF.

The J gene is TRBJ1-1, the V gene TRBV6-2 or TRBV6-3, with TRBD1 matching 10 bases. The CDR3 loop spans 15 amino acids. Germline CDR1 and CDR2: MNHEY and SVGEGT. With 5 bases clipped from V and 5 bases from J, the junction kept 8 bases outside the gene matches. The chain's CDR3 is CASSPMDRGRTEAFF. Here the CDR3 DNA reads TGTGCCAGCAGTCCCATGGACAGGGGGAGAACTGAAGCTTTCTTT.

The chain employs TRBV12-3 or TRBV12-4 and TRBJ2-2; perhaps TRBD1 as D (5 bases). V lost 6 bases to trimming and J lost 4 bases, with 9 bases between them. This CDR3 is 13 amino acids long. CDR3 sequence: CASSWTRTGELFF. The CDR3 DNA sequence: TGTGCCAGCAGCTGGACACGCACCGGGGAGCTGTTTTTT.